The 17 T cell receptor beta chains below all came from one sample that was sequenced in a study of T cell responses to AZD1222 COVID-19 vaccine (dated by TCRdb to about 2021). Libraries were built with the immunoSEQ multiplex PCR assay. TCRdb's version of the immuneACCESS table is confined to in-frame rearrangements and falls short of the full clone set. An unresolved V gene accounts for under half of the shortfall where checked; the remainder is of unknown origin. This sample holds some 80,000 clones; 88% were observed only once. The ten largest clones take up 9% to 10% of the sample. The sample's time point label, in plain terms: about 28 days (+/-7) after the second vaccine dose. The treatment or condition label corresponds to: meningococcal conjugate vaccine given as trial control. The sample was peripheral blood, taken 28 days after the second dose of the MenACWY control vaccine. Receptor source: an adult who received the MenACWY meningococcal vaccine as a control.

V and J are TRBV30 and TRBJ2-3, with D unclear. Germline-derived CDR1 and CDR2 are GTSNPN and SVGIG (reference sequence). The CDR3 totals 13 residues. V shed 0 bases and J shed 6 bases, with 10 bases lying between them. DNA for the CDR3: TGTGCCTGGAGTGTGAATTCCGAGGATACGCAGTATTTT. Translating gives CAWSVNSEDTQYF. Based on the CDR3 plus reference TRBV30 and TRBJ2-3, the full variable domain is SQTIHQWPATLVQPVGSPLSLECTVEGTSNPNLYWYRQAAGRGLQLLFYSVGIGQISSEVPQNLSASRPQDRQFILSSKKLLLSDSGFYLCAWSVNSEDTQYFGPGTRLTVL.

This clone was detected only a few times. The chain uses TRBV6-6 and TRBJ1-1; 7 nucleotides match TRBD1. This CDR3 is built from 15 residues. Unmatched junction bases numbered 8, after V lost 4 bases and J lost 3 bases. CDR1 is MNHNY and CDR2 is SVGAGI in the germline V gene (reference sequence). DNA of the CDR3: TGTGCCAGCAGTTCCTGGGACAGCTTGGACACTGAAGCTTTCTTT. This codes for CASSSWDSLDTEAFF.

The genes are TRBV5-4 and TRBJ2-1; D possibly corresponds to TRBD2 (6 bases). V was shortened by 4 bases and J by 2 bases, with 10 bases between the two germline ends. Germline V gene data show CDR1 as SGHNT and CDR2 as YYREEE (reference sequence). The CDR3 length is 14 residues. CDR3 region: CASSTRTTYNEQFF. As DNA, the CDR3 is TGTGCCAGCAGCACTAGGACTACCTACAATGAGCAGTTCTTC. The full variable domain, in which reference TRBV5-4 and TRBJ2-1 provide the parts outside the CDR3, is ETGVTQSPTHLIKTRGQQVTLRCSSQSGHNTVSWYQQALGQGPQFIFQYYREEENGRGNFPPRFSGLQFPNYSSELNVNALELDDSALYLCASSTRTTYNEQFFGPGTRLTVL.

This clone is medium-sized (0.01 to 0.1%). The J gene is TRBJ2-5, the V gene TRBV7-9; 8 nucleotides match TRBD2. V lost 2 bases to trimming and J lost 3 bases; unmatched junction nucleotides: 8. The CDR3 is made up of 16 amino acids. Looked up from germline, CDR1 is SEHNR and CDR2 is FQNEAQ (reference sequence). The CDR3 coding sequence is TGTGCCAGCAGCTTACCTGGCGGGGGGAGGGAAGAGACCCAGTACTTC. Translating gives CASSLPGGGREETQYF.

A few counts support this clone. The CDR3 nucleotides read TGTGCCAGCAGCGCGGGACAGGGGGGAGGCTACGAGCAGTACTTC. Its translation: CASSAGQGGGYEQYF. The chain uses TRBV7-9 and TRBJ2-7; 11 bases are shared with TRBD1. Germline V CDR1 and CDR2: SEHNR, FQNEAQ (reference sequence). The CDR3 sequence is 15 residues long. Losses at the gene ends were 5 bases for V and 3 bases for J; bases not matched to a gene: 6.

CDR3 loop: CASSHEAVSSYNEQFF. The CDR3 DNA reads as TGTGCCAGCAGTCATGAAGCCGTGAGCTCCTACAATGAGCAGTTCTTC. The chain is built from TRBV2 and TRBJ2-1, with D unresolved. Germline V lookup: CDR1 SNHLY, CDR2 FYNNEI. Trimming took 5 bases from V and 0 from J, leaving 14 bases between them. The CDR3 runs to 16 residues.

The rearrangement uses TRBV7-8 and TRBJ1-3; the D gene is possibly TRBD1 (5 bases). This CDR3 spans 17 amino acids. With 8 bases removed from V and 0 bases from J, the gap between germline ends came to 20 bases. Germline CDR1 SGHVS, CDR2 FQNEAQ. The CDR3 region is CASGPRDLSRSGNTIYF. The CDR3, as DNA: TGTGCCAGCGGCCCCCGGGACCTAAGCCGCTCTGGAAACACCATATATTTT.

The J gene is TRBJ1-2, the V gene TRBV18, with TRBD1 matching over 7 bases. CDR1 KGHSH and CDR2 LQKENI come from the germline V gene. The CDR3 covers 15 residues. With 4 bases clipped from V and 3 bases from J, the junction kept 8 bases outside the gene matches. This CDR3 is CASSLPGGEDYGYTF. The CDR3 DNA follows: TGTGCCAGCTCACTTCCAGGGGGTGAAGACTATGGCTACACCTTC. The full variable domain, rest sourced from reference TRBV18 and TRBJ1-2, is NAGVMQNPRHLVRRRGQEARLRCSPMKGHSHVYWYRQLPEEGLKFMVYLQKENIIDESGMPKERFSAEFPKEGPSILRIQQVVRGDSAAYFCASSLPGGEDYGYTFGSGTRLTVV.

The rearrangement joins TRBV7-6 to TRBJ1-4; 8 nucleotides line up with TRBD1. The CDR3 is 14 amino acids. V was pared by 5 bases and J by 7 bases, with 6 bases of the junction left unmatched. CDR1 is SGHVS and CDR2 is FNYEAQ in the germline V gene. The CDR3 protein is CASSPTGGFEKLFF. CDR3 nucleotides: TGTGCCAGCAGCCCCACAGGGGGGTTTGAAAAACTGTTTTTT.

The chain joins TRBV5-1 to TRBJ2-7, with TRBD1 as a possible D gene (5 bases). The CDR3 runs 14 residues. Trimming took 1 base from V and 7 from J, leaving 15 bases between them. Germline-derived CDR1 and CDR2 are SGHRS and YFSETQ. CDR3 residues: CASSLQGRVDEQYF. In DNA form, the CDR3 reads TGCGCCAGCAGCTTGCAGGGTCGGGTGGATGAGCAGTACTTC. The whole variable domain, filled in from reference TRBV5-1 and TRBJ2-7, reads KAGVTQTPRYLIKTRGQQVTLSCSPISGHRSVSWYQQTPGQGLQFLFEYFSETQRNKGNFPGRFSGRQFSNSRSEMNVSTLELGDSALYLCASSLQGRVDEQYFGPGTRLTVT.

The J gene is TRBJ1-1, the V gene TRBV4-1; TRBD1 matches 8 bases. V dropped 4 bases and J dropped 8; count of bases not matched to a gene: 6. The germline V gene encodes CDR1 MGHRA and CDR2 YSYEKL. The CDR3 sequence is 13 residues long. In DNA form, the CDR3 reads TGCGCCAGCAGCCTCCGACAGGGGAACGAAGCTTTCTTT. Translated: CASSLRQGNEAFF.

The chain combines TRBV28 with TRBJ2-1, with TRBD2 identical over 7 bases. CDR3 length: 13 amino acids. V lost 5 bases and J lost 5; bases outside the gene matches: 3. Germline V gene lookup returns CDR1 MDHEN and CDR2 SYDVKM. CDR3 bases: TGTGCCAGCAGTCGGGGGGTTGACAATGAGCAGTTCTTC. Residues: CASSRGVDNEQFF.

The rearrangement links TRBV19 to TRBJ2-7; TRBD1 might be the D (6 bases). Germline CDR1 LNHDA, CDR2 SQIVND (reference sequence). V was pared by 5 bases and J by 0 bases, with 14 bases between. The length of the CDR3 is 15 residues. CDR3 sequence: CASSLRGGTSYEQYF. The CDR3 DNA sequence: TGTGCCAGTAGTTTGCGAGGGGGTACCTCCTACGAGCAGTACTTC.

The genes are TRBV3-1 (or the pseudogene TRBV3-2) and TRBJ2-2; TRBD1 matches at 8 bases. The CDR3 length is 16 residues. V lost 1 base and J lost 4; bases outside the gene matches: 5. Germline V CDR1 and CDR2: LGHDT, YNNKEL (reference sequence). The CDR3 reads CASSQVQGAGTGELFF. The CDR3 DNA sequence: TGTGCCAGCAGCCAAGTGCAGGGGGCTGGCACCGGGGAGCTGTTTTTT.

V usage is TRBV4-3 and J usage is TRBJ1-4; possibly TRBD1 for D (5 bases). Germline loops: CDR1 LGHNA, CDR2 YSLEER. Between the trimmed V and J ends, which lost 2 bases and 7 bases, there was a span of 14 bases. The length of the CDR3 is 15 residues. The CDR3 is CASSQPRQGSEKLFF. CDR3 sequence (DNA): TGCGCCAGCAGCCAACCACGGCAGGGCTCTGAAAAACTGTTTTTT.

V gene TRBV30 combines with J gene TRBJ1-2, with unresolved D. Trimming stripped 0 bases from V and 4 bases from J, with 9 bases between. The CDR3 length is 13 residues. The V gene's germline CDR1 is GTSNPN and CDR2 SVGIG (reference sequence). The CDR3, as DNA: TGTGCCTGGAGTGTTCAAGTGGGCTATGGCTACACCTTC. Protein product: CAWSVQVGYGYTF.

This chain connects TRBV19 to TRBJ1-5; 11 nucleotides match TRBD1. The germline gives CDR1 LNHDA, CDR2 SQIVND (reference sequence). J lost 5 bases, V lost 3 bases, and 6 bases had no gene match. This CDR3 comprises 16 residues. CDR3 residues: CASSMYVGQGDQPQHF. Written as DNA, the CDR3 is TGTGCCAGTAGTATGTACGTGGGACAGGGGGATCAGCCCCAGCATTTT.